This T cell receptor (beta chain) was obtained from a study of T cells in Graves' hyperthyroidism and ophthalmopathy. Across the whole study: It was at initial diagnosis, before any treatment, that peripheral blood was collected.

Approximately 9.3 ml of fresh peripheral blood supplied the PBMCs. J gave up 6 bases and V 3 bases, and 3 bases lay outside the gene matches. The CDR3 is 14 amino acids. RNA transcripts served as the template for amplifying TCR beta CDR3 regions. The HTBI primer set drove a first-round RT-PCR of the TCR CDR3. TCRdb redid the calling of the multiplex PCR reads with MiXCR, one entry per CDR3 protein. The table includes hundreds of thousands of distinct CDR3 sequences, under 30% detected once. At least ten counts were recorded for this clonotype. Its antigen is undetermined. General study results and limits: Expanded thyroid clonotypes (above 0.001) were mostly also found in blood.

V is TRBV12-3 or TRBV12-4 and J is TRBJ2-2, with 8 bases aligning to TRBD1. The sample was blood. This sequence was found in a man aged 40-49 years with Graves' hyperthyroidism that later progressed to Graves' ophthalmopathy. CDR3 loop: CASSFNRGSGELFF. Here the CDR3 DNA reads TGTGCCAGCAGTTTCAACAGGGGGTCCGGGGAGCTGTTTTTT.